These 31 T cell receptor beta chains came from one sample sequenced in a study of tumor-infiltrating lymphocytes in primary liver carcinoma. With about 470 ng total RNA as template and a constant-region primer, TCR beta cDNA was made. TCR beta libraries came from three nested multiplex PCR rounds using slightly modified ARM-PCR. Primers for the first two PCR rounds were TRBV1-TRBV30 forward primers and a C-beta reverse primer (roughly 10 cycles per round). TCRdb reprocessed the multiplex PCR reads via MiXCR and lists one record per CDR3 protein. The data show 55,000 to 70,000 distinct CDR3 sequences, roughly 70% seen once. Joint extraction of RNA and DNA used 20-30 mg of bulk tissue that was unsorted. The sample was liver tumor tissue from sampling region 2. This sample's subset: tumor region T2, inferior pole. The receptors shown here come from a man aged 35 to 55 with primary liver carcinoma and hepatitis B virus infection.

With respect to this clonotype: Compared with germline, one end of the junction differs, possibly owing to a read error. The chain uses TRBV12-3 or TRBV12-4 and TRBJ1-5, with D tentatively TRBD1 (5 bases). There are 15 residues in the CDR3. The CDR3 loop is CASTWGTAINQSQHF. The CDR3 bases are TGTGCCAGCACGTGGGGCACCGCAATAAATCAGTCCCAGCATTTT.

With respect to this clonotype: The junction does not match germline at one end; this may be a read error. The rearrangement links TRBV4-1 to TRBJ2-5; weak D call: TRBD2 (5 bases). The CDR3 sequence is 14 residues long. Germline assignment: CDR1 MGHRA and CDR2 YSYEKL. The CDR3 here is CAGSQVSTGETQYF. The CDR3 bases are TGTGCCGGCAGCCAAGTATCGACGGGGGAGACCCAGTACTTC.

On this clonotype itself: One end of the junction varies from germline; a read error may be responsible. The V and J genes are TRBV6-1 and TRBJ2-2; TRBD2 is a possible D gene (6 bases). This CDR3 is built from 15 residues. In germline, CDR1 is MNHNS, CDR2 SASEGT. CDR3 DNA: TGTGTCAGCGGTGGGATAGGACTACACACAGGGGAGCTGTTTTTT. It is translated as CVSGGIGLHTGELFF.

The V gene is TRBV7-9, the J gene TRBJ2-7; TRBD1 aligns across 9 bases. The trim removed 5 bases at V and 9 bases at J, leaving 11 bases unmatched. The CDR3 is 14 amino acids. The V gene's germline CDR1 is SEHNR and CDR2 FQNEAQ (reference sequence). CDR3 in DNA: TGTGCCAGCAGCCGGCCGGGACAGGGTAACGGGCAGTACTTC. The encoded protein is CASSRPGQGNGQYF.

Turning to this clonotype: Relative to the germline gene, one junction end is altered; a read error may explain this. The chain has TRBV29-1 and TRBJ2-3; D is undetermined. The CDR3 is 14 amino acids. The V gene's germline CDR1 is SQVTM and CDR2 ANQGSEA. The CDR3 loop reads CSVEVRVSIDTQYF. The CDR3 coding sequence is TGCAGCGTTGAAGTGAGAGTAAGCATAGATACGCAGTATTTT.

This clonotype has ten or more counts. The chain is built from TRBV30 and TRBJ2-5, with a possible D match to TRBD2 (6 bases). The CDR3 loop spans 13 amino acids. Germline CDR1 reads GTSNPN; CDR2 reads SVGIG (reference sequence). In nucleotides, the CDR3 is TGTTCCTATGGGCTAGCGCCCCAAGAGACCCAGTACTTC. Protein product: CSYGLAPQETQYF.

This rearrangement joins TRBV25-1 to TRBJ2-4; 7 bases align to TRBD2. The CDR3 is 14 amino acids. With V trimmed by 6 bases and J by 1 base, 3 bases remained unmatched. The germline V gene has CDR1 MGHDK and CDR2 SYGVNS. The CDR3 loop reads CASRETSAKNIQYF. The CDR3 bases are TGTGCCAGCAGAGAGACTAGCGCCAAAAACATTCAGTACTTC.

In the case of this clonotype: At one end the junction does not follow the germline gene, possibly because of a read error. The chain links TRBV6-2 or TRBV6-3 to TRBJ2-7; 9 nucleotides align to TRBD1. Germline V gene sequence: CDR1 MNHEY, CDR2 SVGEGT. This CDR3 contains 14 residues. The CDR3 is CASSLRDRAHDQCF. In nucleotides, the CDR3 is TGTGCCAGCAGCCTCCGGGACAGGGCCCACGATCAGTGCTTC.

Note on this clonotype: The junction shows a germline mismatch at one end, possibly a read error. The chain joins TRBV11-2 to TRBJ1-4; D ambiguous. Germline CDR1 reads SGHAT; CDR2 reads FQNNGV. The CDR3 length is 16 residues. The CDR3 nucleotides are TGTGCCAGCAGCAAGAGTCCAAGAGGAACAAATGAGAAACTTTTTTTT. This codes for CASSKSPRGTNEKLFF.

As to this clonotype: A read error may explain this, as a much larger clone is one base away. The gene calls are TRBV12-5 and TRBJ1-1; maybe TRBD1 (6 bases). The CDR3 is 17 amino acids. Trimming removed 2 bases at V and 7 bases at J, with 23 bases between. Germline CDR1 and CDR2: LGHNT and FRNRAP. DNA for the CDR3: TGTGCTAGTGGTTTGCCTAAAAACCGGGACAAAGACAATGAAGCTTTCTTT. Amino acid sequence: CASGLPKNRDKDNEAFF.

V is TRBV5-5 and J is TRBJ2-6; 8 bases fit TRBD1. From germline, CDR1 is SGHKS and CDR2 YYEKEE (reference sequence). CDR3 length equals 17 residues. The CDR3 spells CGTNLWTGLAGANVLTF. The CDR3 DNA is TGTGGCACCAACTTATGGACAGGGCTTGCTGGGGCCAACGTCCTGACTTTC. Complete variable domain (other parts from reference TRBV5-5 and TRBJ2-6): DAGVTQSPTHLIKTRGQQVTLRCSPISGHKSVSWYQQVLGQGPQFIFQYYEKEERGRGNFPDRFSARQFPNYSSELNVNALLLGDSALYLCGTNLWTGLAGANVLTFGAGSRLTVL.

This clonotype has a count of ten or more. This chain connects TRBV6-2 or TRBV6-3 to TRBJ2-1; 7 nucleotides agree with TRBD1. Looked up from germline, CDR1 is MNHEY and CDR2 is SVGEGT. The CDR3 has 16 residues. With V trimmed by 8 bases and J by 4 bases, 14 bases remained unmatched. CDR3 DNA sequence: TGTGCCAGCGGCGGACAGGTCCTTAGCTCTTACAATGAGCAGTTCTTC. It is translated as CASGGQVLSSYNEQFF.

Notes on this clonotype: The junction does not match germline at one end; this may be a read error. As DNA, the CDR3 is TGTGCCAGCAGCCGGAGGTGGAAGTCCTACGATCAGTACTTC. As protein: CASSRRWKSYDQYF. The chain combines TRBV6-5 with TRBJ2-7; TRBD2 is a possible D gene (5 bases). The CDR3 consists of 14 residues. CDR1 and CDR2 from the germline V gene are MNHEY and SVGAGI.

This clonotype was found many times. A junction end diverges from the germline sequence, so it may reflect a read error. This sequence joins TRBV11-2 and TRBJ2-3; TRBD1 is a possible D gene (6 bases). CDR3 size: 14 residues. CDR1 SGHAT and CDR2 FQNNGV come from the germline V gene. CDR3 nucleotide sequence: TGTACCAGCAGCTTATCCAGGGGATCAGATACGCAGTATTTT. Protein sequence: CTSSLSRGSDTQYF.

This clonotype was picked up many times. The chain recombines TRBV11-2 with TRBJ1-2, with no clear D. The CDR3 totals 14 residues. Germline V lookup: CDR1 SGHAT, CDR2 FQNNGV. V lost 0 bases and J lost 5, with 10 bases in between. CDR3 nucleotides: TGTGCCAGCAGCTTAGATCGGGCAGCTTATGGCTACACCTTC. Its translation is CASSLDRAAYGYTF. Drawing the rest from reference TRBV11-2 and TRBJ1-2, the complete variable domain is EAGVAQSPRYKIIEKRQSVAFWCNPISGHATLYWYQQILGQGPKLLIQFQNNGVVDDSQLPKDRFSAERLKGVDSTLKIQPAKLEDSAVYLCASSLDRAAYGYTFGSGTRLTVV.

As concerns this clonotype: One end of the junction fails to match germline, which may point to a read error. V usage is TRBV7-9 and J usage is TRBJ2-3; 8 bases match TRBD1. The CDR3 spans 15 residues. From germline, CDR1 is SEHNR and CDR2 FQNEAQ (reference sequence). Here the CDR3 DNA reads TGTACCAGCTGCTCGGACAGGGATGGGGCAGATACGCAGTATTTT. Translation: CTSCSDRDGADTQYF.

A remark on this clonotype: A much larger clone differs from this one at a single base, so this may be a read error. The chain uses TRBV28 and TRBJ2-3; 10 positions match TRBD2. CDR1 is MDHEN and CDR2 is SYDVKM in the germline V gene. The CDR3 runs to 16 residues. The trim removed 5 bases at V and 2 bases at J, leaving 7 bases unmatched. CDR3 coding DNA: TGTGCCAGCAGTCTCGGGACTAGCGATGTCACAGATACGCAGTATTTT. Residues: CASSLGTSDVTDTQYF.

Details on this clonotype: The CDR3 ends on some other residue instead of the conserved phenylalanine or tryptophan, so this is likely a read error. The V gene is TRBV6-1, the J gene TRBJ2-1; 7 nucleotides line up with TRBD2. This CDR3 comprises 15 residues. V shed 5 bases, J shed 8 bases, and the junction held 12 bases outside the gene matches. The germline gives CDR1 MNHNS, CDR2 SASEGT. The CDR3 protein is CASSPRTNGRHEQFL. The DNA for the CDR3 is TGTGCCAGCAGTCCTCGGACTAACGGGAGGCATGAGCAGTTCCTC.

In its sample, this clonotype was seen a few times. A much bigger clone sits one base away, suggesting this may be a read error. This chain uses TRBV10-2 with TRBJ1-1, with no clear D. Per germline, CDR1 WSHSY and CDR2 SAAADI. The CDR3 consists of 13 residues. V was cut by 2 bases and J by 5 bases, with 9 bases left in between. For the CDR3, the DNA is TGCGCCAGCAGTGAGCCGAGGGATACTGAAGCTTTCTTT. Protein sequence: CASSEPRDTEAFF.

The J gene is TRBJ1-1, the V gene TRBV7-8; tentatively, D is TRBD1 (6 bases). The CDR3 is made up of 15 amino acids. CDR1 SGHVS and CDR2 FQNEAQ come from the germline V gene. Trimming removed 10 bases from V and 4 bases from J, with 22 bases in between. CDR3 DNA sequence: TGTGCCAACAGTCAAGGGGGGGGAAGGAGCACTGAAGCTTTCTTT. Translated: CANSQGGGRSTEAFF.

In regard to this clonotype: A much larger clone differs by one base, so this may be a read error. The chain couples TRBV11-2 to TRBJ1-6; D not certain. The V gene's germline CDR1 is SGHAT and CDR2 FQNNGV. Deletions cut 8 bases from V and 7 bases from J, with 12 bases between. The CDR3 contains 13 residues. CDR3 region: CASAWTRNSPLHF. DNA of the CDR3: TGTGCCAGCGCCTGGACGAGGAATTCACCCCTCCACTTT.

This chain links TRBV28 with TRBJ1-1, with D unclear. Per the germline V gene, CDR1 is MDHEN and CDR2 is SYDVKM. CDR3 size: 15 residues. The V gene lost 5 bases and the J gene lost 1 base, with 14 bases spanning the gap. CDR3 DNA sequence: TGTGCCAGCAGTACTCACCGGGATTGGAACACTGAAGCTTTCTTT. This codes for CASSTHRDWNTEAFF.

This clonotype is classed as medium-sized. The chain couples TRBV29-1 to TRBJ2-5, with D unresolved. The germline CDR1 and CDR2 sequences are SQVTM and ANQGSEA. Trimming cost V 4 bases and J 1 base, with 7 bases left between them. The CDR3 length is 12 residues. CDR3 DNA sequence: TGCAGCGTTGCGGCGAGCCAAGAGACCCAGTACTTC. Its translation: CSVAASQETQYF.

The chain uses TRBV10-3 and TRBJ2-4, with D possibly TRBD2 on 6 matching bases. CDR3 length: 16 amino acids. Trimming took 4 bases from V and 7 from J, leaving 20 bases between them. Germline V gene sequence: CDR1 ENHRY, CDR2 SYGVKD. In nucleotides, the CDR3 is TGTGCCATCAGTGGGCCCCGTGGTACCGGGAGCAACATTCAGTACTTC. Translating gives CAISGPRGTGSNIQYF.

This clonotype was seen a few times. Compared with germline, one end of the junction differs, possibly owing to a read error. The chain is built from TRBV29-1 and TRBJ1-5; D perhaps matches TRBD1 (6 bases). Germline V lookup: CDR1 SQVTM, CDR2 ANQGSEA. The CDR3 is made up of 13 amino acids. CDR3 nucleotides: TGTAGCGTTGTCGGACAGATCAATCTGCCCCAGCATTTT. Its protein product is CSVVGQINLPQHF.

This clonotype was seen more than once but under ten times. The V gene is TRBV11-2, the J gene TRBJ2-3, with a weak D call TRBD2 (5 bases). Trimming left V 9 bases short and J 11 bases short, with 21 bases between. This CDR3 has 13 amino acids. Looked up from germline, CDR1 is SGHAT and CDR2 is FQNNGV. The CDR3 DNA reads as TGTGCCAGTAGCCCGGCGGGTGTTGGTATGCAGTATTTT. It specifies CASSPAGVGMQYF.

Concerning this clonotype: The junction differs from germline at one of its ends, possibly a read error. This rearrangement joins TRBV11-2 to TRBJ2-7; the match to TRBD1 covers 7 bases. CDR1 SGHAT and CDR2 FQNNGV come from the germline V gene. The CDR3 loop spans 16 amino acids. In DNA, the CDR3 is TGTGCCTGCAGCTTCTTACAGGGGACCATACATAACGAGCAGTACTTC. Translating gives CACSFLQGTIHNEQYF.

On this clonotype: In this CDR3 the conserved last residue, phenylalanine or tryptophan, is missing, so a read error is likely. This chain connects TRBV6-2 or TRBV6-3 to TRBJ2-3, with D possibly matching TRBD2 (6 bases). CDR3 length: 16 residues. Per germline, CDR1 MNHEY and CDR2 SVGEGT. The ends were cut back, 0 bases at V and 5 bases at J, with 15 bases in the middle. The CDR3 bases are TGTGCCAGCAGTTACTCTCCGGCGGGAATAGGAGATACGCAGTATTTA. This translates into CASSYSPAGIGDTQYL.

The chain recombines TRBV12-5 with TRBJ2-1; D might be TRBD2 (5 bases). Germline lookup yields CDR1 LGHNT and CDR2 FRNRAP. The length of the CDR3 is 18 residues. V was trimmed by 0 bases and J by 9 bases, leaving 24 bases between them. The CDR3 region has the DNA TGTGCTAGTGGTTTGGTACGGGGTTCTAGCATAGGGCACATTGAGCAGTTCTTC. This translates into CASGLVRGSSIGHIEQFF.

This clonotype was found once. At one boundary the junction diverges from the germline segment, which might be a read error. The chain couples TRBV11-2 to TRBJ2-3, with TRBD1 matching over 8 bases. The CDR3 loop spans 14 amino acids. In germline, CDR1 is SGHAT, CDR2 FQNNGV. Here the CDR3 DNA reads TGTGCCAACAGCTTAAACCGACAGGGGGATACGCAGTATTTT. Its translation is CANSLNRQGDTQYF.

Note on this clonotype: A much larger clone lies a single base off, so this may be a read error. The V and J genes are TRBV5-6 and TRBJ2-3, with TRBD2 as a possible D gene (5 bases). The CDR3 runs 15 residues. Germline-derived CDR1 and CDR2 are SGHDT and YYEEEE. V lost 0 bases and J 0 bases, leaving 8 bases between the germline ends. CDR3 bases: TGTGCCAGCAGCTTGGTTGGGAGTAGCACAGATACGCAGTATTTT. It translates to CASSLVGSSTDTQYF.